A single sample is the source of the 22 T cell receptor beta chains below, sequenced in a study of persistence of HIV-infected CD4 T cells. The libraries were made with immunoSEQ version 4 in survey mode. The assay was immunoSEQ multiplex PCR, and TCRdb's table has in-frame clones only and misses some. The sample yields 50,000 or so clones, more than 60% seen once. These receptors lack a known antigen. Lysates of CMV-infected fibroblasts at around 9.1 ug/mL stimulated these cells. CD40L-negative CD69-negative CD45RO-high memory CD4+ T cells were sorted as populations depleted of antigen-responding cells. This specimen consisted of CD4+ T cells sorted from PBMCs after roughly 18-hour stimulation, obtained from a patient who received antiretroviral therapy. These receptors originate from an adult man with HIV who was CMV-seropositive.

In its sample, this clone is medium-sized. This sequence joins TRBV2 and TRBJ2-5, with 10 bases aligning to TRBD1. CDR1 SNHLY and CDR2 FYNNEI come from the germline V gene. Trimming removed 6 bases from V and 5 bases from J; junction bases left unmatched: 15. The CDR3 extends over 17 amino acids. The CDR3 reads CASSLFSPGQGLETQYF. The CDR3 DNA follows: TGTGCCAGCAGCCTCTTTTCCCCGGGACAGGGGCTGGAGACCCAGTACTTC.

This clone has more than one count but fewer than ten. The V call is TRBV7-9, the J call TRBJ2-7; 8 bases match TRBD1. The CDR3 has 14 amino acids. V lost 5 bases and J lost 0; bases outside the gene matches: 3. Germline CDR1 and CDR2: SEHNR and FQNEAQ (reference sequence). DNA of the CDR3: TGTGCCAGCAGCGGACAGGGATACTCCTACGAGCAGTACTTC. Translated, it gives CASSGQGYSYEQYF. The full variable domain, completed using reference TRBV7-9 and TRBJ2-7, is DTGVSQNPRHKITKRGQNVTFRCDPISEHNRLYWYRQTLGQGPEFLTYFQNEAQLEKSRLLSDRFSAERPKGSFSTLEIQRTEQGDSAMYLCASSGQGYSYEQYFGPGTRLTVT.

This clone was found a few times. The CDR3, as DNA: TGCGCCAGCAGCGCACAGGGGCGTACCAATGAAAAACTGTTTTTT. Protein product: CASSAQGRTNEKLFF. The chain links TRBV5-1 to TRBJ1-4, with 7 bases that match TRBD1. Trimming removed 4 bases from V and 5 bases from J; junction bases left unmatched: 8. This CDR3 spans 15 amino acids. From germline, CDR1 is SGHRS and CDR2 YFSETQ.

J is TRBJ1-2 and V is TRBV19, with D unclear. This CDR3 has 14 amino acids. Germline V gives CDR1 LNHDA, CDR2 SQIVND (reference sequence). The germline V and J ends were trimmed by 7 bases and 3 bases, with 15 bases remaining between them. CDR3 DNA sequence: TGTGCCAGTACCCGGCCGGGTACAGACTATGGCTACACCTTC. Translated: CASTRPGTDYGYTF.

CDR3 amino acids: CATQTGQAKNIQYF. The CDR3, as DNA: TGTGCCACCCAGACAGGGCAAGCCAAAAACATTCAGTACTTC. V is TRBV19 and J is TRBJ2-4; 7 bases fit TRBD1. The germline gives CDR1 LNHDA, CDR2 SQIVND (reference sequence). Unmatched junction bases numbered 6, after V lost 10 bases and J lost 0 bases. The CDR3 spans 14 residues.

The table lists this clone with a count of one. V is TRBV7-2 and J is TRBJ1-4; no clear D. This CDR3 has 15 residues. From germline, CDR1 is SGHTA and CDR2 FQGNSA. Trimming stripped 3 bases from V and 4 bases from J, with 12 bases between. In DNA form, the CDR3 reads TGTGCCAGCAGCTTCAAATCGGGTCGTAATGAAAAACTGTTTTTT. It codes for CASSFKSGRNEKLFF.

The chain has TRBV2 and TRBJ2-5; 8 bases fit TRBD1. Germline V gene sequence: CDR1 SNHLY, CDR2 FYNNEI. The CDR3 spans 15 residues. The trim removed 3 bases at V and 8 bases at J, leaving 11 bases unmatched. The CDR3 loop is CASSDQGTGSDTQYF. The CDR3 DNA reads TGTGCCAGCAGTGATCAGGGGACAGGCTCTGATACCCAGTACTTC.

This clone counts as medium-sized. The V and J genes are TRBV7-9 and TRBJ1-5, with D uncertain. The CDR3 has 14 residues. CDR1 SEHNR and CDR2 FQNEAQ come from the germline V gene (reference sequence). V was cut by 5 bases and J by 7 bases, with 15 bases left in between. CDR3 amino acids: CASSPNLEGQPQHF. CDR3 nucleotides: TGTGCCAGCAGCCCGAACCTCGAGGGACAGCCCCAGCATTTT.

This clone has a single count. This rearrangement joins TRBV10-3 to TRBJ2-2; D remains ambiguous. Between the trimmed V and J ends, which lost 4 bases and 3 bases, there was a span of 12 bases. Per the germline V gene, CDR1 is ENHRY and CDR2 is SYGVKD. This CDR3 is 15 amino acids long. The CDR3 DNA is TGTGCCATCAGTGGAGTATCGGCAGACACCGGGGAGCTGTTTTTT. It is translated as CAISGVSADTGELFF.

This clone came up once. The chain joins TRBV6-5 to TRBJ1-5; D remains ambiguous. Germline lookup yields CDR1 MNHEY and CDR2 SVGAGI. The CDR3 sequence is 14 residues long. V was clipped by 7 bases and J by 7 bases, with 17 bases between them. The CDR3 protein is CASTMEKGNQPQHF. CDR3 in DNA: TGTGCCAGCACCATGGAGAAGGGAAACCAGCCCCAGCATTTT.

The chain recombines TRBV6-5 with TRBJ2-7; 11 bases are a match to TRBD2. Germline CDR1 is MNHEY and CDR2 is SVGAGI. The CDR3 has 16 amino acids. Germline trimming cut 1 base from V and 0 bases from J; bases unmatched to any gene: 2. CDR3: CASSYFSGRASYEQYF. The CDR3 DNA reads TGTGCCAGCAGTTACTTTAGCGGGAGGGCCTCCTACGAGCAGTACTTC.

This chain connects TRBV7-2 to TRBJ1-3; no clear D gene. The CDR3 length is 15 residues. Germline CDR1 is SGHTA and CDR2 is FQGNSA. Trimming took 1 base from V and 0 from J, leaving 7 bases between them. CDR3 sequence reads: CASSLGGDSGNTIYF. CDR3 DNA: TGTGCCAGCAGCTTAGGCGGGGACTCTGGAAACACCATATATTTT.

The chain carries TRBV19 and TRBJ2-3; tentatively, D is TRBD2 (5 bases). The V gene lost 2 bases and the J gene lost 6 bases, with 12 bases spanning the gap. The length of the CDR3 is 14 residues. Germline CDR1 reads LNHDA; CDR2 reads SQIVND (reference sequence). CDR3 coding DNA: TGTGCCAGTAGTATACGGCAGCCGGGGGATACGCAGTATTTT. Protein product: CASSIRQPGDTQYF. The full variable domain, with the rest looked up from reference TRBV19 and TRBJ2-3, is DGGITQSPKYLFRKEGQNVTLSCEQNLNHDAMYWYRQDPGQGLRLIYYSQIVNDFQKGDIAEGYSVSREKKESFPLTVTSAQKNPTAFYLCASSIRQPGDTQYFGPGTRLTVL.

The chain is built from TRBV10-3 and TRBJ2-2, with 8 nucleotides matching TRBD1. This CDR3 contains 16 residues. Germline CDR1 is ENHRY and CDR2 is SYGVKD. The CDR3 DNA follows: TGTGCGATCTCTCTTGGGACAGGTGCGGGTTCCGGGGAGCTGTTTTTT. Translating it yields CAISLGTGAGSGELFF.

This clone was counted only a few times. This sequence joins TRBV6-6 and TRBJ2-7, with 8 bases lining up with TRBD1. Germline CDR1 MNHNY, CDR2 SVGAGI (reference sequence). This CDR3 contains 16 residues. Unmatched junction bases numbered 13, after V lost 4 bases and J lost 5 bases. The CDR3 is CASSLQSGNRGNEQYF. For the CDR3, the DNA is TGTGCCAGCAGTTTACAATCTGGGAACAGGGGGAACGAGCAGTACTTC.

The chain has TRBV3-1 (or the pseudogene TRBV3-2) and TRBJ1-1; D perhaps matches TRBD1 (5 bases). Looked up from germline, CDR1 is LGHDT and CDR2 is YNNKEL (reference sequence). The ends were cut back, 1 base at V and 1 base at J, with 10 bases in the middle. This CDR3 is 15 amino acids long. CDR3 region: CASSQVAGGNTEAFF. The DNA for the CDR3 is TGTGCCAGCAGCCAAGTAGCGGGGGGGAACACTGAAGCTTTCTTT.

The chain has TRBV19 and TRBJ1-1; D gene unclear. CDR3 size: 11 residues. V lost 7 bases and J lost 5, with 8 bases in between. Germline CDR1 LNHDA, CDR2 SQIVND (reference sequence). The CDR3 nucleotides read TGTGCCAGTACAATGAGGACTGAAGCTTTCTTT. It codes for CASTMRTEAFF.

The sample holds a few counts of this clone. This rearrangement joins TRBV10-3 to TRBJ1-2, with 7 nucleotides matching TRBD1. J gave up 2 bases and V 2 bases, and 11 bases lay outside the gene matches. The CDR3 is 17 residues long. Germline CDR1 is ENHRY and CDR2 is SYGVKD. The CDR3 DNA reads TGTGCCATCAGTGAGAAACTTAAGGGGGCGCGGAACTATGGCTACACCTTC. It translates to CAISEKLKGARNYGYTF.

This clone is judged medium-sized. The chain uses TRBV18 and TRBJ1-2, with D perhaps TRBD1 (5 bases). The V gene lost 2 bases and the J gene lost 7 bases, with 14 bases spanning the gap. The germline CDR1 and CDR2 sequences are KGHSH and LQKENI. There are 14 residues in the CDR3. The CDR3 loop reads CASSPSSLGVGYTF. In DNA form, the CDR3 reads TGTGCCAGCTCACCATCGAGTCTGGGGGTTGGCTACACCTTC.

A few counts support this clone. This sequence joins TRBV10-3 and TRBJ2-1, with TRBD1 matching 7 bases. V dropped 6 bases and J dropped 3; count of bases not matched to a gene: 11. This CDR3 has 16 amino acids. Germline CDR1 is ENHRY and CDR2 is SYGVKD. DNA of the CDR3: TGTGCCATCAGACATACCTCCGGGACAGACTACAATGAGCAGTTCTTC. Translating it yields CAIRHTSGTDYNEQFF.

The chain recombines TRBV19 with TRBJ2-4, with 9 bases matching TRBD2. This CDR3 is built from 18 residues. Germline values: CDR1 LNHDA, CDR2 SQIVND (reference sequence). V lost 1 base to trimming and J lost 1 base; unmatched junction nucleotides: 8. CDR3 coding DNA: TGTGCCAGTAGTATAGCGAGGGCGGGAGGGCCGGCCAAAAACATTCAGTACTTC. It encodes CASSIARAGGPAKNIQYF.

This chain links TRBV12-3 or TRBV12-4 with TRBJ1-2, with D perhaps matching TRBD1 (6 bases). Trimming cost V 4 bases and J 7 bases, with 13 bases left between them. The CDR3 is 13 amino acids. The CDR3 coding sequence is TGTGCCAGCAGTTACAACAGGGAGGCTGGCTACACCTTC. Encoded protein: CASSYNREAGYTF.